The 18 T cell receptor beta chains below come from one sample, sequenced in a study of regulatory T cells in long-lasting Graves disease. According to the study, TCR beta libraries were built with iRepertoire HTBI primers and CDR3-region Arm-PCR. TCRdb re-analysed the multiplex PCR reads in MiXCR, keeping a single row per CDR3 protein. Here the sample spans 450,000 to 700,000 distinct CDR3 sequences, roughly 14% being singletons. Time point defined: newly diagnosed GD, antithyroid drugs for less than 3 months. RNA from PBMCs was the source of the TCR library. This sample was shared with a second study, whose subject was T cells in Graves' hyperthyroidism and ophthalmopathy.

The specimen was peripheral blood mononuclear cells (PBMCs), collected at new diagnosis, from a patient treated with antithyroid drugs. The receptors were gathered from a man aged 30 to 39 with Graves disease.

This clonotype was observed a few times. The chain has TRBV29-1 and TRBJ2-1, with no clear D. CDR3 length equals 13 residues. In germline, CDR1 is SQVTM, CDR2 ANQGSEA. The V end was cut by 3 bases, the J end by 2 bases, with 8 bases between. Written as DNA, the CDR3 is TGCAGCGTTGATGCAGGCCCCTACAATGAGCAGTTCTTC. This sequence encodes CSVDAGPYNEQFF.

The rearrangement links TRBV25-1 to TRBJ2-1, with 7 bases fitting TRBD2. Germline V gene lookup returns CDR1 MGHDK and CDR2 SYGVNS. The trim removed 1 base at V and 4 bases at J, leaving 4 bases unmatched. The CDR3 covers 15 residues. The CDR3 bases are TGTGCCAGCAGTGAATGGGAGGGACTTTACAATGAGCAGTTCTTC. As protein: CASSEWEGLYNEQFF.

This clonotype was seen at least ten times. This chain joins TRBV3-1 and TRBJ2-7, with 8 bases matching TRBD1. Germline values: CDR1 LGHDT, CDR2 YNNKEL (reference sequence). The CDR3 is 15 residues long. With 3 bases clipped from V and 2 bases from J, the junction kept 6 bases outside the gene matches. CDR3: CASSHRTGITYEQYF. The CDR3 DNA sequence: TGTGCCAGCAGCCATAGGACAGGGATTACCTACGAGCAGTACTTC.

This clonotype appeared many times. This chain joins TRBV27 and TRBJ1-5; 9 bases line up with TRBD1. The J segment lost 3 bases and the V segment lost 4 bases, leaving 13 bases of the junction unmatched. The CDR3 extends over 18 amino acids. Germline assignment: CDR1 MNHEY and CDR2 SMNVEV (reference sequence). CDR3 DNA: TGTGCCAGCAGTTCAGAGGGACAGGGAGAAAATTCCAATCAGCCCCAGCATTTT. It yields the protein CASSSEGQGENSNQPQHF.

V gene TRBV12-3 or TRBV12-4 combines with J gene TRBJ2-6; 11 bases are shared with TRBD1. The V and J ends lost 5 bases and 2 bases, in that order; junction bases with no gene match: 5. CDR3 length: 17 residues. CDR3 loop: CASSIGQGATGANVLTF. CDR3 sequence (DNA): TGTGCCAGCAGTATAGGACAGGGGGCGACTGGGGCCAACGTCCTGACTTTC.

This clonotype appeared many times. V is TRBV5-1 and J is TRBJ1-1, with a possible D match to TRBD1 (5 bases). V was shortened by 0 bases and J by 5 bases, with 14 bases between the two germline ends. The CDR3 runs 15 residues. Germline lookup yields CDR1 SGHRS and CDR2 YFSETQ. The CDR3 sequence: CASSLGQGGSTEAFF. DNA for the CDR3: TGCGCCAGCAGCTTGGGCCAGGGAGGGTCGACTGAAGCTTTCTTT.

The sample holds many counts of this clonotype. The rearrangement links TRBV28 to TRBJ2-2; 9 bases map to TRBD2. This CDR3 has 19 amino acids. Trimming at V came to 2 bases and at J to 2 bases, leaving 12 bases not matched to a gene. Germline assignment: CDR1 MDHEN and CDR2 SYDVKM. CDR3 loop: CASSLGTFPSGVNTGELFF. CDR3 DNA sequence: TGTGCCAGCAGTTTAGGGACATTCCCTAGCGGGGTTAACACCGGGGAGCTGTTTTTT.

This clonotype was seen ten or more times. The chain combines TRBV30 with TRBJ2-2, with 14 bases matching TRBD2. Looked up from germline, CDR1 is GTSNPN and CDR2 is SVGIG (reference sequence). This CDR3 contains 16 residues. V shed 3 bases, J shed 4 bases, and the junction held 4 bases outside the gene matches. The CDR3 protein is CAWSRLAGGPTGELFF. CDR3 bases: TGTGCCTGGAGCCGACTAGCGGGAGGGCCCACCGGGGAGCTGTTTTTT.

This clonotype was seen only a few times. The rearrangement links TRBV12-3 or TRBV12-4 to TRBJ1-2; 7 bases line up with TRBD1. Trimming at V came to 6 bases and at J to 5 bases, leaving 9 bases not matched to a gene. The CDR3 is 14 amino acids. The CDR3 sequence is CASRGRGGSYGYTF. In DNA, the CDR3 is TGTGCCAGCAGGGGCAGGGGGGGCTCTTATGGCTACACCTTC.

This clonotype was observed many times. The CDR3 protein is CASGGRGPQYF. As DNA, the CDR3 is TGTGCCAGCGGGGGGAGGGGCCCCCAGTACTTC. This rearrangement joins TRBV2 to TRBJ2-5, with 7 bases aligning to TRBD2. The CDR3 extends over 11 amino acids. Germline V CDR1 and CDR2: SNHLY, FYNNEI. V was pared by 8 bases and J by 9 bases, with 6 bases of the junction left unmatched.

This clonotype was recorded at least ten times. V is TRBV20-1 and J is TRBJ2-1; TRBD2 agrees at 8 bases. Per the germline V gene, CDR1 is DFQATT and CDR2 is SNEGSKA (reference sequence). The CDR3 loop spans 13 amino acids. The trim removed 2 bases at V and 9 bases at J, leaving 6 bases unmatched. The CDR3 here is CSARKGLGSEQFF. DNA for the CDR3: TGCAGTGCTAGAAAGGGACTAGGTTCTGAGCAGTTCTTC.

Many counts were recorded for this clonotype. The V gene is TRBV28, the J gene TRBJ1-2; 9 bases align to TRBD1. V gave up 5 bases and J gave up 3 bases; unmatched junction bases: 4. Germline values: CDR1 MDHEN, CDR2 SYDVKM. The CDR3 spans 14 residues. CDR3 DNA: TGTGCCAGCAGTCAACAGGGGGCTGACTATGGCTACACCTTC. Its protein product is CASSQQGADYGYTF.

The chain recombines TRBV20-1 with TRBJ2-1; D is perhaps TRBD2 (7 bases). Germline V lookup: CDR1 DFQATT, CDR2 SNEGSKA (reference sequence). The germline V and J ends were trimmed by 0 bases and 6 bases, with 18 bases remaining between them. This CDR3 contains 16 residues. The CDR3 loop is CSARDARWEGGNEQFF. CDR3 nucleotide sequence: TGCAGTGCTAGAGATGCGAGGTGGGAGGGGGGCAATGAGCAGTTCTTC.

This clonotype was observed a few times. The chain couples TRBV4-2 to TRBJ2-5, with 7 bases matching TRBD2. With V trimmed by 8 bases and J by 3 bases, 6 bases remained unmatched. The CDR3 consists of 13 residues. CDR1 and CDR2 (germline): LGHNA, YNFKEQ. In nucleotides, the CDR3 is TGTGCCAGCGGCGCTAGCGGAAAAGAGACCCAGTACTTC. The encoded protein is CASGASGKETQYF.

Ten or more counts support this clonotype. This chain links TRBV11-2 with TRBJ2-7, with 7 bases identical to TRBD2. Losses at the gene ends were 5 bases for V and 6 bases for J; bases not matched to a gene: 4. CDR1 and CDR2 from the germline V gene are SGHAT and FQNNGV. This CDR3 region has 12 residues. The CDR3 DNA sequence: TGTGCCAGCAGCCCCGGGACTACCGAGCAGTACTTC. Its protein is CASSPGTTEQYF.

This clonotype appeared a few times. CDR3 coding DNA: TGTGCCAGCAGCCCCATGGGAGGGAACCCCTACGAGCAGTACTTC. The encoded protein is CASSPMGGNPYEQYF. The chain carries TRBV7-9 and TRBJ2-7; 7 nucleotides line up with TRBD2. Trimming cost V 5 bases and J 2 bases; bases outside gene matches: 9. From germline, CDR1 is SEHNR and CDR2 FQNEAQ (reference sequence). CDR3 length: 15 amino acids.

This clonotype was detected a few times. The chain employs TRBV2 and TRBJ1-1, with D uncertain. From germline, CDR1 is SNHLY and CDR2 FYNNEI. Trimming shortened V by 5 bases and J by 1 base, and 8 bases separated the two germline ends. This CDR3 is 13 amino acids long. For the CDR3, the DNA is TGTGCCAGCAGTACGACCGCGAACACTGAAGCTTTCTTT. Translation: CASSTTANTEAFF. Using reference TRBV2 and TRBJ1-1 for the parts outside the CDR3, the full variable domain is EPEVTQTPSHQVTQMGQEVILRCVPISNHLYFYWYRQILGQKVEFLVSFYNNEISEKSEIFDDQFSVERPDGSNFTLKIRSTKLEDSAMYFCASSTTANTEAFFGQGTRLTVV.

The rearrangement uses TRBV11-2 and TRBJ2-4; 9 bases fit TRBD2. The CDR3 extends over 16 amino acids. The V gene end was trimmed by 1 base and the J gene end by 3 bases; junction bases not matched to a gene: 4. The V gene's germline CDR1 is SGHAT and CDR2 FQNNGV. The chain's CDR3 is CASSLVYSGSKNIQYF. CDR3 in DNA: TGTGCCAGCAGCTTAGTCTATAGCGGGAGCAAAAACATTCAGTACTTC.